Detailed here is one TCR beta chain. Its antigen specificity is not known. The record has no base qualities; no much larger clone is one base away. Using the deep immunoSEQ assay, multiplex PCR amplified TCR CDR3 regions from genomic DNA. For each cell subset, the extracted genomic DNA was distributed evenly across all wells of several immunoSEQ 96-well plates, and each plate served as one replicate. Each replicate PCR for unsorted PBMC received 300 to 350 ng genomic DNA, equal to approximately 30,000 T cell genomes. Ten immunoSEQ deep assay plates were used to sequence the unsorted PBMC genomic DNA. Purified libraries were quantified with a Qubit 3.0 fluorometer, sized on a Bioanalyzer 2100, and re-quantified with the KAPA Library Quantification kit. Every immunoSEQ 96-well plate was sequenced on a separate single-read 150-cycle Illumina NextSeq 550 flow cell. Per the source publication's procedure: Because the immunoSEQ output included only junctional sequences and no quality scores, the filtering could not be the same as the filtering used for full-length reads. To assign V/J genes and CDR3, sequences were annotated using PyIR, a Python wrapper for IgBLAST v1.9, with IMGT germline references. Any read was removed if the V/J assignment was weak (E-value above 1e-6), the CDR3 was missing, or the read contained stop codons, out-of-frame junctions, or ambiguous translated residues. A V3J clonotype was defined by an identical inferred V gene, J gene, and CDR3 amino acid sequence. The percentage overlap between two repertoires was calculated by dividing the number of shared unique clonotypes by the size of the smaller repertoire. RTK rarefaction, the Chao1 estimator, and Recon v2.1 estimates of unobserved clonotypes were used to assess repertoire richness. Imported from immuneACCESS, the table was reduced by TCRdb to in-frame sequences with V and J called. These copies leave out some clones; in studies compared against another copy, an unresolved V gene accounts for under half, and the cause of the remainder is not known. V, J and clone size are those of that table, while D and trimming were read from the DNA. The table for this sample lists about 560,000 clones; around three quarters of them were counted only once. The ten largest clones take up around 11% of the sample.

The data are from a study of shared clonotypes between healthy human individuals (dated by TCRdb to 2018 to 2021). For the wider study: The cohort comprised a couple of women and three men aged 18 to 49 years. The study deeply sequenced blood TCR repertoires of about 5 healthy adults to estimate repertoire size and the extent of clonotype sharing between individuals. To increase sequencing depth and limit assay-specific biases, TCR repertoire library preparation and sequencing were carried out by different laboratories using diverse techniques. Leukapheresis yielded between about 0.94 and 9.5 billion PBMCs per donor.

Broad study findings and their caveats: Because the study included a small number of donors, the genetic and exposure-history diversity represented was limited. Based on pairwise subsampling, the degree of clonotype sharing among donors was expected to be affected by sequencing depth. Only blood was sampled, and tissue TCR repertoires likely differ from those in blood.

CDR1 and CDR2 (SNHLY, FYNNEI) derive from the germline V gene. The germline ends are 14 bases apart after V is trimmed by 6 bases and J by 13 bases. The CDR3, cysteine through phenylalanine, is 11 amino acids long. CDR3 DNA only is kept here, 33 bases in frame from base 1. The donors were healthy, HIV-negative adults with no recently reported acute infections or vaccinations. Only Caucasian adults living in Nashville, Tennessee, USA were represented among the donors. For unsorted samples, about 90 million PBMCs were counted and genomic DNA was extracted with the QIAamp DNA Blood Mini kit. After blood collection by leukapheresis, PBMCs were isolated using Ficoll-Histopaque density gradient centrifugation and then cryopreserved in the vapor phase of liquid nitrogen.

The rearranged chain carries TRBV2 and TRBJ2-3; TRBD2 is a weak D gene call, 5 bases matching. This TCR came from a woman aged 40-49 years in good health. Some clones in this sample may be carry-over from other donors' samples. Source material: PBMCs. The DNA is TGTGCCAGCAGGCCCGGAACTAGAAAGTATTTT. Translated, it reads CASRPGTRKYF.